This T cell receptor (beta chain) was identified during a study of molecular identifiers for immune sequencing clone quantification. Naive CD8 libraries came from about 20,000 to 1,000,000 sorted cells with 10%, 30% or 50% RNA. Listed TCR primers and previously described methods were used for bulk TCR libraries. In TCRdb, the PCR reads were re-called with MiXCR into one record per CDR3 protein. The sample holds some 580,000 distinct CDR3 sequences, about 25% seen once. Study-wide points: Naive cells had under 1% of molecules in clones above 20 RNA copies, effectors over 99%. Underestimated sizes of highly expanded clones could result from identical TCR molecules that share a barcode.

This clonotype was picked up a small number of times. Its antigen remains unknown. The V end was cut by 6 bases, the J end by 3 bases, with 12 bases between. Germline assignment: CDR1 SQVTM and CDR2 ANQGSEA. CDR3 length: 12 residues. Sample: naive CD8+ T cells from blood, with Jurkat cell RNA spiked in. Sample subset: FACS-sorted CD8+CD4-CCR7+CD45RA+ naive T cells. J is TRBJ2-7 and V is TRBV29-1; possibly TRBD2 for D (5 bases). The clonotype was recovered from a human donor in good health. Some libraries in this study had Jurkat cell RNA spiked in. The CDR3 loop is CSVGLTNYEQYF. In DNA form, the CDR3 reads TGCAGCGTCGGACTGACGAACTACGAGCAGTACTTC.